The 10 T cell receptor beta chains given below trace back to one sample, sequenced in a study of T cell responses to AZD1222 COVID-19 vaccine. TCRdb keeps only in-frame clones here, not all; method: immunoSEQ multiplex PCR. The sample includes 83,000 or so clones, 80% to 95% of them seen just once. This specimen consisted of peripheral blood, obtained 28 days after the second AZD1222 dose. The receptors were gathered from an adult who received the AZD1222 COVID-19 vaccine.

In its sample, this clone is medium-sized. The chain employs TRBV19 and TRBJ1-2; D possibly corresponds to TRBD1 (6 bases). The CDR3 covers 16 residues. Germline loops: CDR1 LNHDA, CDR2 SQIVND (reference sequence). V shed 4 bases and J shed 4 bases, with 19 bases lying between them. The CDR3 region is CASSSTSGAGGYGYTF. The CDR3 DNA reads TGTGCCAGTAGTAGTACTTCAGGGGCCGGAGGCTATGGCTACACCTTC.

The genes are TRBV28 and TRBJ2-4, with 9 bases fitting TRBD1. CDR1 is MDHEN and CDR2 is SYDVKM in the germline V gene. The length of the CDR3 is 15 residues. V shed 8 bases, J shed 6 bases, and the junction held 11 bases outside the gene matches. Here the CDR3 reads CASEGLGDRANIQYF. CDR3 in DNA: TGTGCCAGCGAAGGGCTAGGGGACAGGGCAAACATTCAGTACTTC.

V is TRBV25-1 and J is TRBJ1-1, with 9 bases matching TRBD1. The CDR3 is 15 residues long. Germline V lookup: CDR1 MGHDK, CDR2 SYGVNS. V gave up 6 bases and J gave up 0 bases; unmatched junction bases: 5. CDR3 in amino acids: CASSAGTGLNTEAFF. The CDR3 region has the DNA TGTGCCAGCAGCGCCGGGACAGGGCTGAACACTGAAGCTTTCTTT. The full variable domain, with the rest looked up from reference TRBV25-1 and TRBJ1-1, is EADIYQTPRYLVIGTGKKITLECSQTMGHDKMYWYQQDPGMELHLIHYSYGVNSTEKGDLSSESTVSRIRTEHFPLTLESARPSHTSQYLCASSAGTGLNTEAFFGQGTRLTVV.

The chain carries TRBV19 and TRBJ2-3; D not resolved. The germline CDR1 and CDR2 sequences are LNHDA and SQIVND (reference sequence). V was shortened by 7 bases and J by 1 base, with 12 bases between the two germline ends. The CDR3 consists of 14 residues. The CDR3 region has the DNA TGTGCCAGTAAACCGCGTCAGGGCACAGATACGCAGTATTTT. It encodes CASKPRQGTDTQYF.

The chain carries TRBV2 and TRBJ2-7, with 7 bases aligning to TRBD1. Unmatched junction bases numbered 9, after V lost 7 bases and J lost 6 bases. Germline CDR1 is SNHLY and CDR2 is FYNNEI. The CDR3 runs 13 residues. The CDR3 DNA reads TGTGCCAGCACCTTTAAACAGGGGAGCGAGCAGTACTTC. It translates to CASTFKQGSEQYF. Together with reference TRBV2 and TRBJ2-7, the CDR3 gives the full variable domain: EPEVTQTPSHQVTQMGQEVILRCVPISNHLYFYWYRQILGQKVEFLVSFYNNEISEKSEIFDDQFSVERPDGSNFTLKIRSTKLEDSAMYFCASTFKQGSEQYFGPGTRLTVT.

The rearrangement links TRBV28 to TRBJ2-7; D call uncertain. The CDR3 contains 11 residues. V dropped 5 bases and J dropped 6 bases, with 8 bases sitting between them. Germline V lookup: CDR1 MDHEN, CDR2 SYDVKM. The CDR3 reads CASSTGGEQYF. The CDR3 coding sequence is TGTGCCAGCAGTACCGGCGGCGAGCAGTACTTC.

The genes are TRBV18 and TRBJ1-5; D is undetermined. CDR3 size: 15 residues. The V and J ends lost 3 bases and 7 bases respectively, with 16 bases between them. Germline CDR1 and CDR2: KGHSH and LQKENI. The CDR3 sequence is CASSPVTITWQPQHF. CDR3 DNA sequence: TGTGCCAGCTCACCGGTGACGATAACGTGGCAGCCCCAGCATTTT.

The CDR3 loop is CASSPGDTRNYGYTF. CDR3 sequence (DNA): TGTGCCAGCAGCCCCGGGGACACGCGCAACTATGGCTACACCTTC. This chain joins TRBV9 and TRBJ1-2, with D maybe TRBD1 (6 bases). The ends were cut back, 4 bases at V and 2 bases at J, with 15 bases in the middle. This CDR3 comprises 15 residues. The V gene's germline CDR1 is SGDLS and CDR2 YYNGEE.

Only one count was recorded for this clone. This rearrangement joins TRBV28 to TRBJ2-7, with TRBD1 matching 7 bases. The CDR3 length is 14 residues. From germline, CDR1 is MDHEN and CDR2 SYDVKM. The J segment lost 7 bases and the V segment lost 3 bases, leaving 9 bases of the junction unmatched. CDR3 region: CASSFAGGSEEQYF. CDR3 coding DNA: TGTGCCAGCAGTTTCGCAGGGGGATCGGAGGAGCAGTACTTC.

This clone was seen a single time. The chain carries TRBV7-8 and TRBJ2-7, with 8 bases fitting TRBD1. The germline CDR1 and CDR2 sequences are SGHVS and FQNEAQ. V was clipped by 7 bases and J by 0 bases; unmatched bases: 20. This CDR3 is 19 amino acids long. CDR3 in amino acids: CASNSGWGMGQESSYEQYF. The CDR3 DNA sequence: TGTGCCAGCAACTCTGGCTGGGGAATGGGACAGGAGAGCTCCTACGAGCAGTACTTC.